Sequencing of this T cell receptor (beta chain) was carried out in a study of T cells in Graves' hyperthyroidism and ophthalmopathy. Study-wide findings and caveats: Peripheral blood also featured most of the thyroid clonotypes expanded above 0.001. Model output signaled ophthalmopathy a median approximately six months ahead of onset.

There were TCR beta CDR3 regions amplified from RNA transcripts. With the HTBI primer set, the TCR CDR3 went through a first round of RT-PCR. TCRdb re-called the multiplex PCR reads with MiXCR, one entry per CDR3 protein. The sample lists hundreds of thousands of distinct CDR3 sequences; roughly 46% were seen once. Uncontrolled infection, other autoimmune disease, pregnancy or lactation led to exclusion. This clonotype was counted between two and nine times. No antigen is known for it. V lost 2 bases and J lost 6; bases outside the gene matches: 7. Germline V gives CDR1 MNHEY, CDR2 SVGAGI. The CDR3 has 14 residues.

The J gene is TRBJ2-7, the V gene TRBV6-5; 7 bases fit TRBD2. The sequenced sample consisted of peripheral blood or thyroid tissue (not recorded which). This receptor was identified in an adult man with Graves' disease, either hyperthyroidism or ophthalmopathy (not recorded which). DNA of the CDR3: TGTGCCAGCAGTTACCGCCTAGCGGTCGGCGAGCAGTACTTC. Translating it yields CASSYRLAVGEQYF.